Described below is a single T cell receptor (beta chain) sequence and its context. The clone's antigen remains unknown. The sample holds no much larger clone one base away, and base qualities are not on file. Distinct nucleotide sequences in the sample also encode this CDR3. The data originate from a study of shared clonotypes between healthy human individuals (dated by TCRdb to the early 2020s). Study-wide context: A couple of women and a few men aged 18 to 49 years were included in the cohort. Per donor, three plates each were used for CD4 naive and CD4 memory, two for CD8 naive, and one for CD8 memory. To estimate repertoire size and how much clonotypes are shared between individuals, the study performed deep sequencing of blood TCR repertoires from about five healthy adults. To increase sequencing depth and limit assay-specific biases, TCR repertoire library preparation and sequencing were carried out by different laboratories using diverse techniques. Leukapheresis yielded between about 0.94 and 10 billion PBMCs per donor. What the authors observed across the whole study: Sampling was limited to blood, and TCR repertoires in tissue likely differ from TCR repertoires in blood. Compared with non-shared clonotypes, the clonotypes found in all four sorted-subset donors had higher generation probabilities. Because the study included only a small number of donors, the genetic and exposure-history diversity represented was limited. About 5% of naive CD4, 3.5% of naive CD8, roughly 2.5% of memory CD4, and roughly 0.4% of memory CD8 clonotypes were shared across four donors. Pairwise subsampling indicated that sequencing depth was expected to affect the degree of clonotype sharing among donors. Incomplete sequencing was indicated by rarefaction of sorted-subset datasets, despite the large sequencing depth. Estimated clonotype richness was generally larger for naive than for memory subsets.

Using the deep immunoSEQ assay, multiplex PCR amplified TCR CDR3 regions from genomic DNA. Extracted genomic DNA from each cell subset was distributed evenly across all wells of several immunoSEQ 96-well plates, and each plate was treated as a replicate. For sorted subsets, approximately 200 ng of genomic DNA, equivalent to roughly 33,000 T cell genomes, went into each replicate PCR. Purified libraries were quantified with a Qubit 3.0 fluorometer, sized on a Bioanalyzer 2100, and re-quantified with the KAPA Library Quantification kit. A separate single-read 150-cycle Illumina NextSeq 550 flow cell was used to sequence each immunoSEQ 96-well plate. As for how the authors treated the data: Because only junctional sequences without quality scores were contained in the immunoSEQ output, filtering matching that applied to full-length reads could not be performed. To assign V/J genes and CDR3, sequences were annotated using PyIR, a Python wrapper for IgBLAST v1.9, with IMGT germline references. Reads were removed for weak V/J assignments (E-value above 1e-6), missing CDR3, stop codons, out-of-frame junctions, or ambiguous translated residues. V3J clonotypes were defined as sequences sharing an identical inferred V gene, J gene, and CDR3 amino acid sequence. To compute the percentage overlap between repertoires, the number of shared unique clonotypes was divided by the size of the smaller repertoire. Repertoire richness was assessed with RTK rarefaction, the Chao1 estimator, and Recon v2.1 estimates of unobserved clonotypes. Generation probabilities for all TCRbeta clonotypes obtained by the gDNA method from a handful of donors were computed using OLGA. This is the immuneACCESS table as TCRdb keeps it, with only in-frame sequences that have V and J called. A part of the clones is gone; compared with another copy, unresolved V genes explain less than half, and the rest is unexplained. From that table come the V and J calls and clone size; the DNA was used to work out D and trimming. The sample table shows roughly 590,000 clones, and nearly 97% are seen once. The top ten clones comprise approximately 0.1% of the sample.

The CDR3 holds 15 amino acids from the cysteine to the phenylalanine. Of the read, only the CDR3 DNA is kept; its 45 bases are in frame from base 1. CDR1 and CDR2 (MDHEN, SYDVKM) derive from the germline V gene. V drops 2 bases and J drops 0 bases, leaving 9 bases in between. CD8 naive samples consisted of CD45RO-negative cells that were positively selected for CCR7, yielding a CD45RA+CCR7+ population without TemRA cells. Donors were healthy HIV-negative adults with no recently reported acute infections or vaccinations. Only Caucasian adults living in Nashville, Tennessee, USA were represented among the donors. After blood collection by leukapheresis, PBMCs were isolated using Ficoll-Histopaque density gradient centrifugation and then cryopreserved in the vapor phase of liquid nitrogen. Purity and quantity of every magnetically sorted T cell population were checked by analytical flow cytometry. Genomic DNA was isolated from every sorted fraction and measured by UV absorbance on a Nanodrop 2000c.

The receptor was isolated from a woman in her twenties or thirties in good health. Sequencing used naive CD8+ T cells sorted from blood. The sample's cell subset or site label, in plain terms: CD45RA+CCR7+. The V gene is TRBV28 and the J gene is TRBJ2-3; D gene: possibly TRBD2, on 5 matching bases. The CDR3 here reads CASSLSGTSTDTQYF. The DNA reads as follows: TGTGCCAGCAGTTTAAGCGGAACTAGCACAGATACGCAGTATTTT.